Below are 10 T cell receptor beta chains sequenced from a single sample in a study of OX40 agonist ivuxolimab in advanced cancers. Some clones are missing from TCRdb's copy, which holds only in-frame ones; the method was immunoSEQ multiplex PCR. In the table there are some 10,000 clones, roughly 69% of which are singletons. Here the sequenced sample was CD4+ or CD8+ T cells sorted from blood, taken in a trial of the OX40 agonist ivuxolimab. All receptors derive from an adult with an advanced solid tumor such as melanoma, head and neck, liver or kidney cancer.

V and J are TRBV7-9 and TRBJ2-7; possibly TRBD1 for D (6 bases). CDR3 length: 17 residues. Germline loops: CDR1 SEHNR, CDR2 FQNEAQ (reference sequence). V dropped 5 bases and J dropped 2 bases, with 22 bases sitting between them. The CDR3 sequence is CASSPEGVAENTYEQYF. CDR3 coding DNA: TGTGCCAGCAGCCCTGAGGGGGTGGCTGAGAACACCTACGAGCAGTACTTC.

This clone was counted between two and nine times. The chain has TRBV7-2 and TRBJ1-5; a weak D match, TRBD1 (6 bases). CDR1 and CDR2 (germline): SGHTA, FQGNSA. The length of the CDR3 is 14 residues. V was trimmed by 5 bases and J by 7 bases, leaving 15 bases between them. CDR3 residues: CASSGGTTGQPQHF. The DNA for the CDR3 is TGTGCCAGCAGCGGCGGGACAACGGGGCAGCCCCAGCATTTT.

In its sample, this clone was seen a few times. This sequence joins TRBV11-3 and TRBJ1-2, with a weak D call TRBD1 (5 bases). The CDR3 covers 14 residues. From germline, CDR1 is SGHNT and CDR2 YENEEA. V was pared by 0 bases and J by 4 bases, with 9 bases between. The CDR3 region has the DNA TGTGCCAGCAGCTTAGAATTCGGGGCCTATGGCTACACCTTC. This codes for CASSLEFGAYGYTF. The whole variable domain, remainder taken from reference TRBV11-3 and TRBJ1-2, is EAGVVQSPRYKIIEKKQPVAFWCNPISGHNTLYWYLQNLGQGPELLIRYENEEAVDDSQLPKDRFSAERLKGVDSTLKIQPAELGDSAVYLCASSLEFGAYGYTFGSGTRLTVV.

The J gene is TRBJ1-5, the V gene TRBV18; D possibly corresponds to TRBD1 (5 bases). This CDR3 has 17 amino acids. CDR1 and CDR2 (germline): KGHSH, LQKENI. The V and J ends lost 0 bases and 5 bases respectively, with 17 bases between them. The DNA of the CDR3 is TGTGCCAGCTCACCACCCAGGGAGGAGGGCTTCTATCAGCCCCAGCATTTT. This encodes CASSPPREEGFYQPQHF.

In its sample, this clone was seen a few times. The chain couples TRBV19 to TRBJ2-7, with TRBD2 as a possible D gene (6 bases). V was trimmed by 1 base and J by 2 bases, leaving 12 bases between them. CDR1 and CDR2 from the germline V gene are LNHDA and SQIVND (reference sequence). The CDR3 has 15 residues. The CDR3 sequence: CASSIAGLSTYEQYF. CDR3 DNA sequence: TGTGCCAGTAGTATAGCGGGACTCTCGACCTACGAGCAGTACTTC.

This chain joins TRBV10-1 and TRBJ2-1; 9 nucleotides align to TRBD2. Germline V gene sequence: CDR1 WNHNN, CDR2 SYGVQD (reference sequence). The CDR3 spans 16 residues. The trim removed 3 bases at V and 6 bases at J, leaving 9 bases unmatched. The CDR3 region has the DNA TGCGCCAGCAGTGATCCCCTGGGGACTAGCTCCAATGAGCAGTTCTTC. Its protein product is CASSDPLGTSSNEQFF.

This chain connects TRBV27 to TRBJ1-1; possible D gene TRBD1, 5 bases. The germline CDR1 and CDR2 sequences are MNHEY and SMNVEV (reference sequence). CDR3 length: 17 residues. Trimming left V 6 bases short and J 0 bases short, with 20 bases between. CDR3 region: CASSPTRVGAMNTEAFF. The CDR3 region has the DNA TGTGCCAGCAGCCCGACCAGGGTAGGGGCCATGAACACTGAAGCTTTCTTT.

The chain recombines TRBV27 with TRBJ1-1, with unresolved D. This CDR3 region has 13 residues. Looked up from germline, CDR1 is MNHEY and CDR2 is SMNVEV (reference sequence). Trimming removed 4 bases from V and 2 bases from J, with 8 bases in between. CDR3 loop: CASSYLRNTEAFF. In DNA form, the CDR3 reads TGTGCCAGCAGTTACCTCCGAAACACTGAAGCTTTCTTT.

This clone is medium-sized. The chain links TRBV29-1 to TRBJ1-1; the match to TRBD1 covers 8 bases. The length of the CDR3 is 13 residues. V dropped 0 bases and J dropped 5; count of bases not matched to a gene: 2. Germline V gene data show CDR1 as SQVTM and CDR2 as ANQGSEA. This chain's CDR3 is CSVEDGTGTEAFF. DNA for the CDR3: TGCAGCGTTGAAGATGGGACAGGTACTGAAGCTTTCTTT.

The chain is built from TRBV7-6 and TRBJ2-3; TRBD2 matches at 11 bases. The CDR3 is 16 residues long. Per germline, CDR1 SGHVS and CDR2 FNYEAQ. The ends lost 1 base at V and 3 bases at J; junction bases unmatched: 3. The CDR3 sequence: CASSLERLAGTDTQYF. CDR3 in DNA: TGTGCCAGCAGCTTAGAAAGACTAGCGGGGACAGATACGCAGTATTTT.